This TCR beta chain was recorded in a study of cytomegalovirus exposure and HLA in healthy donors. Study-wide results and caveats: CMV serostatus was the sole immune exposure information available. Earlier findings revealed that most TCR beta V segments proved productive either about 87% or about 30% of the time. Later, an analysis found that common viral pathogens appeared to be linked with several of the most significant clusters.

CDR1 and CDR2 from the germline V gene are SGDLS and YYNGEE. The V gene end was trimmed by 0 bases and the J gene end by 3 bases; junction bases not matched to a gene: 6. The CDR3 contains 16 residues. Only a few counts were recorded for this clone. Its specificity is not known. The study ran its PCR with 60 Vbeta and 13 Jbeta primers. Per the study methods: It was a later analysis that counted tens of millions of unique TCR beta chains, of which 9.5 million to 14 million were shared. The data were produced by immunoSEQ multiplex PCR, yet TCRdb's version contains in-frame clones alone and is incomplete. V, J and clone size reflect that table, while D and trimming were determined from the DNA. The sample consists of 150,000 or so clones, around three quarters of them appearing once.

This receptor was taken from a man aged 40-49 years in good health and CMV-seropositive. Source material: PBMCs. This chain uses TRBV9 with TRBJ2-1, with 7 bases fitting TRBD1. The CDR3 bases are TGTGCCAGCAGCGTAGCCGGGGACAGAAACTACAATGAGCAGTTCTTC. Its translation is CASSVAGDRNYNEQFF.